The 22 T cell receptor beta chains given below trace back to one sample, sequenced in a study of beta chain features in type 1 diabetes. TCRB transcripts that were expressed got sequenced, as all of the isolated RNA had been reverse transcribed. Sequenced by immunoSEQ multiplex PCR; TCRdb stores in-frame clones only, minus some. The data contain 850,000 to 900,000 clones, about a sixth of them singletons. Material for sequencing was naive CD4+ T cells from blood. The source is a woman between 18 and 29 years old in good health.

The chain links TRBV9 to TRBJ1-1; 7 nucleotides align to TRBD1. Germline CDR1 and CDR2: SGDLS and YYNGEE. The CDR3 covers 14 residues. With V trimmed by 4 bases and J by 11 bases, 14 bases remained unmatched. Here the CDR3 DNA reads TGTGCCAGCAGCCCAGGGACAGTTCCGGGGGCGGCTTTCTTT. It codes for CASSPGTVPGAAFF.

This clone showed up just a few times. This chain joins TRBV19 and TRBJ2-1, with D possibly matching TRBD2 (5 bases). The V gene lost 2 bases and the J gene lost 9 bases, with 17 bases spanning the gap. The CDR3 has 15 amino acids. Germline assignment: CDR1 LNHDA and CDR2 SQIVND (reference sequence). CDR3 amino acids: CASSINLAGPSEQFF. Here the CDR3 DNA reads TGTGCCAGTAGTATAAACCTAGCCGGACCCAGTGAGCAGTTCTTC.

This clone was found a few times. The gene calls are TRBV29-1 and TRBJ2-5; TRBD1 agrees at 10 bases. CDR3 length equals 14 residues. With V trimmed by 3 bases and J by 4 bases, 5 bases remained unmatched. Looked up from germline, CDR1 is SQVTM and CDR2 is ANQGSEA. The CDR3 coding sequence is TGCAGCGTTGACCGGGACAGGGGTTTAGAGACCCAGTACTTC. It encodes CSVDRDRGLETQYF.

This clone was picked up a small number of times. V gene TRBV28 combines with J gene TRBJ2-6, with a weak D call TRBD2 (5 bases). CDR1 and CDR2 (germline): MDHEN, SYDVKM. The CDR3 sequence is 19 residues long. V was clipped by 6 bases and J by 3 bases, with 24 bases between them. The CDR3 region has the DNA TGTGCCAGCAGGAGACTGTTACGGACGCCGGCGGGTGGGGCCAACGTCCTGACTTTC. It yields the protein CASRRLLRTPAGGANVLTF.

This clone was detected only a few times. The rearrangement joins TRBV11-3 to TRBJ2-2, with 9 bases matching TRBD2. Per germline, CDR1 SGHNT and CDR2 YENEEA. CDR3 length equals 15 residues. The V gene end was trimmed by 5 bases and the J gene end by 5 bases; junction bases not matched to a gene: 6. The CDR3 bases are TGTGCCAGCAGCCCCGGGACTAGCCCTACCGGGGAGCTGTTTTTT. Its protein is CASSPGTSPTGELFF. The variable domain in full, completed from reference TRBV11-3 and TRBJ2-2, reads EAGVVQSPRYKIIEKKQPVAFWCNPISGHNTLYWYLQNLGQGPELLIRYENEEAVDDSQLPKDRFSAERLKGVDSTLKIQPAELGDSAVYLCASSPGTSPTGELFFGEGSRLTVL.

The chain uses TRBV7-2 and TRBJ2-7; 9 bases align to TRBD2. Germline values: CDR1 SGHTA, CDR2 FQGNSA. J gave up 0 bases and V 8 bases, and 14 bases lay outside the gene matches. The CDR3 spans 17 residues. CDR3 region: CASLGGLAVRSSYEQYF. The CDR3 nucleotides read TGTGCCAGCCTAGGGGGACTAGCTGTTAGGAGCTCCTACGAGCAGTACTTC.

In this sample, this clone turned up a few times. The J gene is TRBJ2-5, the V gene TRBV19; D possibly corresponds to TRBD2 (6 bases). The DNA matches TRBJ2-7 better at its end, which makes the J call doubtful. In germline, CDR1 is LNHDA, CDR2 SQIVND (reference sequence). The CDR3 is 17 residues long. The CDR3 sequence is CASSMTTAGRRGYEQYF. The CDR3 bases are TGTGCCAGTAGTATGACTACGGCGGGACGGAGGGGTTACGAGCAGTACTTC.

The chain is built from TRBV4-2 and TRBJ2-1, with 9 bases lining up with TRBD2. The CDR3 sequence is 16 residues long. The junction had 6 bases not matched to a gene; V was cut back by 2 bases and J by 4 bases. The germline V gene encodes CDR1 LGHNA and CDR2 YNFKEQ. The CDR3 protein is CASSQLAGYRYNEQFF. CDR3 nucleotides: TGTGCCAGCAGCCAACTAGCGGGATACCGTTACAATGAGCAGTTCTTC.

This clone was seen more than once but under ten times. The genes are TRBV5-6 and TRBJ2-5; TRBD2 aligns across 7 bases. CDR1 is SGHDT and CDR2 is YYEEEE in the germline V gene. Trimming at V came to 7 bases and at J to 0 bases, leaving 3 bases not matched to a gene. The CDR3 totals 13 residues. CDR3 region: CASAAGDQETQYF. The CDR3 DNA sequence: TGTGCCAGCGCGGCGGGGGACCAAGAGACCCAGTACTTC.

There are a few counts of this clone. This chain joins TRBV6-6 and TRBJ2-7; D is perhaps TRBD2 (6 bases). The germline V and J ends were trimmed by 7 bases and 2 bases, with 15 bases remaining between them. The CDR3 runs to 14 residues. Germline V gene sequence: CDR1 MNHNY, CDR2 SVGAGI (reference sequence). CDR3 sequence: CASKGTGVTYEQYF. CDR3 nucleotide sequence: TGTGCCAGCAAGGGGACTGGAGTAACCTACGAGCAGTACTTC.

This clone was counted between two and nine times. The chain links TRBV6-5 to TRBJ2-7, with D hard to call. In germline, CDR1 is MNHEY, CDR2 SVGAGI. V was shortened by 6 bases and J by 3 bases, with 12 bases between the two germline ends. The CDR3 is 13 residues long. CDR3 coding DNA: TGTGCCAGCAGCCCAGGCAATGTCTACGAGCAGTACTTC. Its protein is CASSPGNVYEQYF.

The CDR3 loop reads CATSRRREHNEKLFF. The CDR3 DNA is TGTGCCACCAGCAGGCGGAGGGAACATAATGAAAAACTGTTTTTT. The chain couples TRBV15 to TRBJ1-4; D unclear. Looked up from germline, CDR1 is LNHNV and CDR2 is YYDKDF (reference sequence). The CDR3 runs to 15 residues. The V and J ends lost 3 bases and 4 bases respectively, with 12 bases between them.

This clone is a singleton in its sample. The CDR3 DNA reads TGTGCCACCACGTCTAGCGGGAGGGCCTTAGACAATGAGCAGTTCTTC. Translating it yields CATTSSGRALDNEQFF. The V and J genes are TRBV15 and TRBJ2-1; 12 bases align to TRBD2. J lost 5 bases, V lost 7 bases, and 9 bases had no gene match. The CDR3 sequence is 16 residues long. CDR1 and CDR2 from the germline V gene are LNHNV and YYDKDF (reference sequence).

With regard to this clone: This specimen includes other DNA sequences encoding the same CDR3. The rearrangement links TRBV28 to TRBJ1-5; D unresolved. Between the trimmed V and J ends, which lost 6 bases and 4 bases, there was a span of 7 bases. Germline V lookup: CDR1 MDHEN, CDR2 SYDVKM. The CDR3 runs to 12 residues. The CDR3 sequence is CASRDSNQPQHF. The DNA for the CDR3 is TGTGCCAGCAGAGATAGTAATCAGCCCCAGCATTTT.

The rearrangement uses TRBV6-5 and TRBJ1-2; 7 nucleotides align to TRBD1. Germline V gene lookup returns CDR1 MNHEY and CDR2 SVGAGI. J was trimmed by 4 bases and V by 6 bases; bases with no gene match: 5. The CDR3 contains 13 residues. CDR3: CASRAGTVYGYTF. In DNA, the CDR3 is TGTGCCAGCAGAGCCGGGACAGTCTATGGCTACACCTTC.

The chain combines TRBV25-1 with TRBJ2-3, with D perhaps matching TRBD2 (6 bases). V gave up 0 bases and J gave up 3 bases, with 13 bases separating them. The CDR3 is 16 amino acids. CDR1 and CDR2 from the germline V gene are MGHDK and SYGVNS. The DNA for the CDR3 is TGTGCCAGCAGTGAATATTACGGGAGCGCAACAGATACGCAGTATTTT. Translated, it gives CASSEYYGSATDTQYF.

V is TRBV18 and J is TRBJ1-3; no clear D. Germline values: CDR1 KGHSH, CDR2 LQKENI. Trimming removed 2 bases from V and 3 bases from J, with 11 bases in between. The length of the CDR3 is 15 residues. The CDR3: CASSPFDFLGNTIYF. In nucleotides, the CDR3 is TGTGCCAGCTCACCATTTGACTTTCTTGGAAACACCATATATTTT.

Of note for this clone: Within the sample, other DNA sequences also encode this same CDR3. The genes are TRBV2 and TRBJ2-7, with D possibly matching TRBD1 (5 bases). There are 15 residues in the CDR3. From germline, CDR1 is SNHLY and CDR2 FYNNEI. V lost 6 bases to trimming and J lost 7 bases, with 22 bases between them. This chain's CDR3 is CASSERRAGLGEQYF. The CDR3, as DNA: TGTGCCAGCAGCGAGAGGCGTGCAGGGCTGGGGGAGCAGTACTTC.

This clone was counted a few times. The rearrangement links TRBV7-9 to TRBJ2-7, with 7 bases that match TRBD1. Germline CDR1 is SEHNR and CDR2 is FQNEAQ (reference sequence). Trimming cost V 5 bases and J 0 bases; bases outside gene matches: 7. This CDR3 is 15 amino acids long. CDR3 DNA: TGTGCCAGCAGCCCAGGACAGGTAAACTCCTACGAGCAGTACTTC. Translated, it gives CASSPGQVNSYEQYF.

The V call is TRBV6-5, the J call TRBJ1-2; 10 nucleotides line up with TRBD1. V shed 6 bases and J 7 bases; nucleotides not matched to a gene: 5. The CDR3 loop spans 13 amino acids. Looked up from germline, CDR1 is MNHEY and CDR2 is SVGAGI. The CDR3 DNA sequence: TGTGCCAGCAGCTACGACAGGGGGCTTGGCTACACCTTC. The encoded protein is CASSYDRGLGYTF.

CDR3 sequence reads: CASSLVVTVAAFF. The CDR3 DNA follows: TGTGCCAGCAGCTTAGTAGTGACGGTGGCAGCTTTCTTT. This chain links TRBV7-2 with TRBJ1-1; D unresolved. Looked up from germline, CDR1 is SGHTA and CDR2 is FQGNSA. V gave up 1 base and J gave up 10 bases, with 13 bases separating them. The CDR3 contains 13 residues.

The V gene is TRBV7-2, the J gene TRBJ2-1; D is uncertain. Germline assignment: CDR1 SGHTA and CDR2 FQGNSA. This CDR3 has 14 residues. The V end was cut by 2 bases, the J end by 0 bases, with 5 bases between. CDR3 protein: CASSLSVSYNEQFF. In DNA form, the CDR3 reads TGTGCCAGCAGCTTAAGCGTCTCCTACAATGAGCAGTTCTTC.